Given below is one T cell receptor (beta chain) in context. Its antigen is unknown. Other DNA sequences in the sample encode the same CDR3. This entry comes from a study of cytomegalovirus exposure and HLA in healthy donors. Regarding the study as a whole: One variant, a missense change in DCLRE1C, was linked in a later analysis to TCR beta V- and J-gene trimming.

The PCR ran on 60 Vbeta and 13 Jbeta primers. Clones were read by immunoSEQ multiplex PCR, and TCRdb kept only the in-frame ones, dropping some. The table records roughly 56,000 clones, about 87% of them present only once. This CDR3 contains 14 residues. The germline V gene encodes CDR1 MNHEY and CDR2 SMNVEV (reference sequence). V lost 2 bases and J 1 base, leaving 8 bases between the germline ends. This sequence originates from a man between 18 and 35 years old in good health and CMV-seronegative. Material for sequencing was PBMCs. The chain couples TRBV27 to TRBJ1-2; D is perhaps TRBD1 (5 bases). Written as DNA, the CDR3 is TGTGCCAGCAGTTTAACAGGAGTTAACTATGGCTACACCTTC. This sequence encodes CASSLTGVNYGYTF.